Following are 18 T cell receptor beta chains from one sample sequenced in a study of T-cell reconstitution after alpha-beta-depleted transplantation in children. The library targeted TCRbeta and was prepared with unique molecular identifiers. TCRdb reprocessed the PCR reads via MiXCR and lists one record per CDR3 protein. The repertoire holds roughly 45,000 distinct CDR3 sequences, with roughly 8.7% as singletons. This sample comprised PBMCs, mostly from graft donor cells, obtained 60 days after TCRalphabeta/CD19-depleted stem cell transplant. The receptors here all came from a male patient aged 2 to 9 who had a stem cell transplant for chronic granulomatous disease, so the T cells may come from the graft donor.

This clonotype came up many times. The genes are TRBV4-3 and TRBJ2-5; TRBD2 aligns across 10 bases. This CDR3 has 17 amino acids. The germline V gene has CDR1 LGHNA and CDR2 YSLEER. The V gene end was trimmed by 3 bases and the J gene end by 5 bases; junction bases not matched to a gene: 12. CDR3 bases: TGCGCCAGCAGCCAGGCTAGAGCGGGAGGGCCGATGGAGACCCAGTACTTC. Translation gives CASSQARAGGPMETQYF.

The chain joins TRBV20-1 to TRBJ1-5; a weak D match, TRBD1 (5 bases). The CDR3 runs to 15 residues. Germline-derived CDR1 and CDR2 are DFQATT and SNEGSKA (reference sequence). The CDR3 here is CSAPTRGGLDQPQHF. In DNA, the CDR3 is TGCAGCGCTCCCACGCGGGGGGGTCTAGATCAGCCCCAGCATTTT.

This clonotype has more than one count but fewer than ten. The genes are TRBV5-1 and TRBJ2-1, with TRBD2 identical over 8 bases. This CDR3 contains 16 residues. V was clipped by 0 bases and J by 2 bases; unmatched bases: 4. Germline values: CDR1 SGHRS, CDR2 YFSETQ. The CDR3 protein is CASSLDPGRAYNEQFF. In DNA form, the CDR3 reads TGCGCCAGCAGCTTGGACCCCGGGAGGGCCTACAATGAGCAGTTCTTC.

J is TRBJ2-1 and V is TRBV7-4; tentatively, D is TRBD2 (5 bases). With 10 bases removed from V and 8 bases from J, the gap between germline ends came to 30 bases. The CDR3 length is 17 residues. Germline assignment: CDR1 SGHVT and CDR2 SQSDAQ. The CDR3: CATWGQRTLGRLDEQFF. As DNA, the CDR3 is TGTGCCACGTGGGGTCAGCGGACTCTTGGGAGATTGGATGAGCAGTTCTTC.

This clonotype was seen repeatedly, ten times or more. CDR3 protein: CSAQTFSSSYEQYF. As DNA, the CDR3 is TGCAGCGCCCAGACTTTTTCCAGCTCCTACGAGCAGTACTTC. The chain uses TRBV20-1 and TRBJ2-7; D call uncertain. The CDR3 is 14 residues long. The germline CDR1 and CDR2 sequences are DFQATT and SNEGSKA (reference sequence).

This chain links TRBV19 with TRBJ2-3; unclear D gene. CDR1 LNHDA and CDR2 SQIVND come from the germline V gene (reference sequence). CDR3 length equals 15 residues. V was clipped by 1 base and J by 2 bases, with 10 bases between them. CDR3 loop: CASSIVAALTDTQYF. The CDR3 coding sequence is TGTGCCAGTAGTATAGTCGCAGCCCTCACAGATACGCAGTATTTT. The full variable domain, rest sourced from reference TRBV19 and TRBJ2-3, is DGGITQSPKYLFRKEGQNVTLSCEQNLNHDAMYWYRQDPGQGLRLIYYSQIVNDFQKGDIAEGYSVSREKKESFPLTVTSAQKNPTAFYLCASSIVAALTDTQYFGPGTRLTVL.

This clonotype has ten or more counts. The chain carries TRBV11-2 and TRBJ2-3; 15 bases are shared with TRBD2. The V segment lost 5 bases and the J segment 1 base; nucleotides outside the gene matches: 13. This CDR3 spans 20 amino acids. The germline V gene has CDR1 SGHAT and CDR2 FQNNGV. CDR3 residues: CASSIRLGLAGGRGTDTQYF. The CDR3 DNA sequence: TGTGCCAGCAGCATACGATTAGGACTAGCGGGAGGGCGGGGCACAGATACGCAGTATTTT.

This clonotype was found many times. V and J are TRBV5-6 and TRBJ1-1; no clear D. The CDR3 spans 16 residues. Germline V lookup: CDR1 SGHDT, CDR2 YYEEEE. V was pared by 0 bases and J by 4 bases, with 16 bases between. The CDR3 region is CASSLGLSFLGTEAFF. CDR3 bases: TGTGCCAGCAGCTTGGGGTTGTCCTTTTTGGGCACTGAAGCTTTCTTT.

This clonotype was counted many times. The rearrangement links TRBV7-9 to TRBJ2-3; 7 positions match TRBD2. Germline-derived CDR1 and CDR2 are SEHNR and FQNEAQ (reference sequence). This CDR3 is built from 14 residues. After removal of 3 bases from V and 3 bases from J, the junction contained 3 bases not matched to a gene. The CDR3 nucleotides are TGTGCCAGCAGCTTCACTAGCGTAACAGATACGCAGTATTTT. Protein sequence: CASSFTSVTDTQYF.

Turning to this clonotype: A much larger clone differs by one base, so this may be a read error. The chain has TRBV7-3 and TRBJ2-4; possible D gene TRBD1, 7 bases. The CDR3 runs 16 residues. Trimming left V 5 bases short and J 5 bases short, with 19 bases between. The germline CDR1 and CDR2 sequences are SGHTA and FQGTGA. The CDR3 loop reads CASSAHRGWEENIQYF. The CDR3 DNA reads TGTGCCAGCAGCGCACACAGGGGCTGGGAGGAAAACATTCAGTACTTC.

This clonotype was counted ten times or more. The V call is TRBV6-2 or TRBV6-3, the J call TRBJ2-1, with 7 positions matching TRBD2. The CDR3 loop spans 12 amino acids. Trimming removed 7 bases from V and 12 bases from J; junction bases left unmatched: 9. Germline CDR1 reads MNHEY; CDR2 reads SVGEGT. The CDR3 region is CASNTGGYGQFF. The CDR3 DNA sequence: TGTGCCAGCAATACGGGGGGTTACGGGCAGTTCTTC.

This clonotype has at least ten counts. The rearrangement links TRBV12-3 or TRBV12-4 to TRBJ1-2; unclear D gene. Trimming removed 3 bases at V and 1 base at J, with 0 bases between. The CDR3 has 11 residues. The CDR3 DNA reads TGTGCCAGCAGTTTTAACTATGGCTACACCTTC. Protein product: CASSFNYGYTF.

The table lists this clonotype with many counts. Here the CDR3 DNA reads TGTGCCAGCAGTTTAAAACATAGCAATCAGCCCCAGCATTTT. It yields the protein CASSLKHSNQPQHF. The chain recombines TRBV12-3 or TRBV12-4 with TRBJ1-5; D is uncertain. V was pared by 2 bases and J by 0 bases, with 5 bases between. This CDR3 has 14 amino acids.

Many counts were recorded for this clonotype. The chain couples TRBV5-1 to TRBJ2-7; D perhaps matches TRBD2 (5 bases). V was pared by 0 bases and J by 2 bases, with 12 bases between. The CDR3 spans 15 residues. Looked up from germline, CDR1 is SGHRS and CDR2 is YFSETQ. CDR3 coding DNA: TGCGCCAGCAGCTTGGCCCGGGGTCACCCCTACGAGCAGTACTTC. This sequence encodes CASSLARGHPYEQYF.

This clonotype showed up many times. This chain uses TRBV11-2 with TRBJ2-6, with 11 bases identical to TRBD2. Germline CDR1 SGHAT, CDR2 FQNNGV. The CDR3 runs to 18 residues. The V segment lost 7 bases and the J segment 0 bases; nucleotides outside the gene matches: 8. This chain's CDR3 is CASTTVGTSGSGANVLTF. The CDR3 DNA follows: TGTGCCAGCACCACGGTTGGGACTAGCGGCTCTGGGGCCAACGTCCTGACTTTC.

This clonotype was counted at least ten times. This chain connects TRBV15 to TRBJ2-3, with D perhaps TRBD1 or TRBD2 (5 bases each). Germline CDR1 is LNHNV and CDR2 is YYDKDF (reference sequence). This CDR3 region has 17 residues. Trimming cost V 1 base and J 1 base, with 15 bases left between them. CDR3 amino acids: CATSRGGKGLGTDTQYF. DNA of the CDR3: TGTGCCACCAGCAGAGGAGGGAAGGGGCTGGGCACAGATACGCAGTATTTT.

This clonotype came up many times. This sequence joins TRBV4-3 and TRBJ1-1; D unclear. The CDR3 has 16 residues. Germline V gives CDR1 LGHNA, CDR2 YSLEER. Trimming took off 0 bases at V and 1 base at J, with 12 bases between the two ends. CDR3 in DNA: TGCGCCAGCAGCCAAGAGATGATGGGTACGAACACTGAAGCTTTCTTT. Its translation: CASSQEMMGTNTEAFF.

This sequence joins TRBV13 and TRBJ1-1; 7 nucleotides line up with TRBD1. CDR3 length: 15 amino acids. Germline trimming cut 5 bases from V and 1 base from J; bases unmatched to any gene: 7. From germline, CDR1 is PRHDT and CDR2 FYEKMQ (reference sequence). Written as DNA, the CDR3 is TGTGCCAGCAGCCCTTATACAGGGGAGAACACTGAAGCTTTCTTT. It is translated as CASSPYTGENTEAFF.